Following are 5 T cell receptor beta chains from one sample sequenced in a study of cytomegalovirus exposure and HLA in healthy donors. In the PCR, 60 Vbeta and 13 Jbeta primers were used. Clones were read by immunoSEQ multiplex PCR, and TCRdb kept only the in-frame ones, dropping some. The sample totals tens of thousands of clones. Input material: PBMCs. The receptors stem from a woman aged 25-40 years in good health and CMV-seronegative.

V gene TRBV2 combines with J gene TRBJ1-2, with D possibly matching TRBD1 (5 bases). This CDR3 has 14 residues. V was pared by 3 bases and J by 5 bases, with 13 bases between. Germline CDR1 and CDR2: SNHLY and FYNNEI. The CDR3 region is CASSESGGWYGYTF. The CDR3 coding sequence is TGTGCCAGCAGTGAGTCCGGGGGATGGTATGGCTACACCTTC.

Of note for this clone: One junction end does not reproduce the germline sequence, and a read error may be involved. The rearrangement links TRBV29-1 to TRBJ1-1; no clear D gene. This CDR3 has 12 amino acids. Germline CDR1 is SQVTM and CDR2 is ANQGSEA. CDR3 in amino acids: CSVESGNTEDFF. The CDR3 coding sequence is TGCAGCGTTGAAAGCGGGAACACTGAAGATTTCTTT.

The chain combines TRBV29-1 with TRBJ1-2; 12 bases are a match to TRBD1. V shed 7 bases and J 7 bases; nucleotides not matched to a gene: 10. This CDR3 contains 14 residues. CDR1 is SQVTM and CDR2 is ANQGSEA in the germline V gene. The CDR3 bases are TGCAGCGCGGCCCCGGGACAGGGGGCTGGTGGCTACACCTTC. Translating gives CSAAPGQGAGGYTF.

This chain links TRBV6-1 with TRBJ1-2; tentatively, D is TRBD1 (6 bases). The CDR3 length is 13 residues. CDR1 and CDR2 from the germline V gene are MNHNS and SASEGT. Trimming removed 6 bases at V and 6 bases at J, with 14 bases between. The CDR3 here is CASRGGAPNGYTF. Written as DNA, the CDR3 is TGTGCCAGCAGAGGGGGGGCGCCTAATGGCTACACCTTC.

The gene calls are TRBV19 and TRBJ1-6; D unclear. Germline CDR1 is LNHDA and CDR2 is SQIVND (reference sequence). The V end lost 11 bases, the J end lost 7 bases, and 15 bases lay between the germline ends. This CDR3 contains 13 residues. The CDR3 nucleotides read TGTGCCGCTTCGGCGGATCTCAATTCACCCCTCCACTTT. This gives the protein CAASADLNSPLHF.